A selection of T cell receptor beta chains follows, all from one sample in a study of response to subunit inactivated influenza vaccine. TCRdb re-derived calls from the RT-PCR reads in MiXCR, one entry per CDR3 protein. This table has under 550,000 distinct CDR3 sequences, less than 10% appearing once. This specimen was PBMCs from blood, taken less than 30 months after vaccination. The receptors stem from a man in his fifties or sixties who received an inactivated influenza vaccine. The CDR3 runs from the conserved cysteine through the conserved F or W. D genes are given only for firm matches. Some rows have no size entry. The others give once, few or many, or a class for an expanded clone.

size: many
J: TRBJ2-1
V: TRBV12-3/TRBV12-4
D: TRBD2
CDR3: CASRATSGYNEQFF
DNA: TGTGCCAGCAGGGCGACTAGCGGGTACAATGAGCAGTTCTTC

size: .
J: TRBJ2-5
V: TRBV3-1
D: .
CDR3: CASSKQVPETQYF
DNA: TGTGCCAGCAGCAAGCAGGTCCCAGAGACACAGTACTTC

size: few
J: TRBJ2-2
V: TRBV9
D: .
CDR3: CASNYLTGELFF
DNA: TGTGCCAGCAACTATTTAACCGGGGAGCTGTTTTTT

size: many
J: TRBJ2-7
V: TRBV12-3/TRBV12-4
D: TRBD1
CDR3: CASGETGGSSYEQYF
DNA: TGTGCCAGCGGAGAAACAGGGGGATCGTCCTACGAGCAGTACTTC

size: once
J: TRBJ1-4
V: TRBV6-1
D: .
CDR3: CASSAIGGTNEKLFF
DNA: TGTGCCAGCAGTGCAATTGGGGGTACTAATGAAAAACTGTTTTTT

size: few
J: TRBJ2-7
V: TRBV12-3/TRBV12-4
D: .
CDR3: CASSLHRNLYEQYF
DNA: TGTGCCAGCAGTTTACACAGAAACCTCTACGAGCAGTACTTC

size: few
J: TRBJ2-3
V: TRBV7-8
D: .
CDR3: CASSPTISSTDTQYF
DNA: TGTGCCAGCAGCCCCACCATATCTAGCACAGATACGCAGTATTTT

size: many
J: TRBJ2-1
V: TRBV4-3
D: .
CDR3: CASSQEPGYLVNEQFF
DNA: TGCGCCAGCAGCCAAGAACCTGGGTACTTAGTGAATGAGCAGTTCTTC

size: .
J: TRBJ2-4
V: TRBV11-2
D: .
CDR3: CASTPDGAAKNIQYF
DNA: TGTGCCAGCACCCCCGACGGGGCGGCCAAAAACATTCAGTACTTC

size: .
J: TRBJ2-5
V: TRBV11-2
D: .
CDR3: CASSWRAGIQETQYF
DNA: TGTGCCAGCAGCTGGAGGGCTGGAATCCAAGAGACCCAGTACTTC

size: many
J: TRBJ2-1
V: TRBV7-2
D: TRBD1
CDR3: CASSLVPDRGFNEQFF
DNA: TGTGCCAGCAGCTTAGTTCCGGACAGGGGGTTCAATGAGCAGTTCTTC